The 5 T cell receptor beta chains presented below share a single source sample, sequenced in a study of CD8+ T cells in alopecia areata. RNA was extracted and reverse transcribed into cDNA as the sequencing template. The repertoire was sequenced with immunoSEQ multiplex PCR; TCRdb's copy has only in-frame clones and lacks some. The sample records about 180,000 clones, approximately 50% being singletons. The treatment is: oral pan-JAK inhibitor, 5-10 mg twice daily. This sample comprised CD8+ T cells sorted from blood, obtained around week 54, from a patient treated with tofacitinib. These receptors came from a human donor with alopecia areata.

This clone was detected a few times. The gene calls are TRBV4-1 and TRBJ1-1; no clear D gene. There are 15 residues in the CDR3. Germline CDR1 and CDR2: MGHRA and YSYEKL. V shed 1 base and J shed 0 bases, with 9 bases lying between them. This CDR3 reads CASSQGLPMNTEAFF. As DNA, the CDR3 is TGCGCCAGCAGCCAAGGACTCCCGATGAACACTGAAGCTTTCTTT.

The chain carries TRBV7-9 and TRBJ2-7; no reliable D call. V was pared by 4 bases and J by 5 bases, with 9 bases between. In germline, CDR1 is SEHNR, CDR2 FQNEAQ (reference sequence). The CDR3 spans 12 residues. For the CDR3, the DNA is TGTGCCAGCAGCTATGGAGTGGACGAGCAGTACTTC. Its protein product is CASSYGVDEQYF. The full variable domain, in which reference TRBV7-9 and TRBJ2-7 provide the parts outside the CDR3, is DTGVSQNPRHKITKRGQNVTFRCDPISEHNRLYWYRQTLGQGPEFLTYFQNEAQLEKSRLLSDRFSAERPKGSFSTLEIQRTEQGDSAMYLCASSYGVDEQYFGPGTRLTVT.

The chain has TRBV5-5 and TRBJ2-1; D unresolved. The V end lost 2 bases, the J end lost 15 bases, and 18 bases lay between the germline ends. Germline V gene sequence: CDR1 SGHKS, CDR2 YYEKEE (reference sequence). The CDR3 consists of 13 residues. The CDR3 DNA follows: TGTGCCAGCAGCTTAGGGCAGGTGCCCTCCCTGTTCTTC. This codes for CASSLGQVPSLFF.

This clone came up a few times. This chain links TRBV12-5 with TRBJ1-5, with D possibly matching TRBD1 (6 bases). Germline V gene sequence: CDR1 LGHNT, CDR2 FRNRAP. Trimming stripped 5 bases from V and 7 bases from J, with 12 bases between. The CDR3 runs 13 residues. The CDR3 is CASGTGSGQPQHF. The CDR3 coding sequence is TGTGCTAGTGGTACAGGGTCGGGCCAGCCCCAGCATTTT. The full variable domain, its missing parts supplied by reference TRBV12-5 and TRBJ1-5, is DARVTQTPRHKVTEMGQEVTMRCQPILGHNTVFWYRQTMMQGLELLAYFRNRAPLDDSGMPKDRFSAEMPDATLATLKIQPSEPRDSAVYFCASGTGSGQPQHFGDGTRLSIL.

This clone has a handful of counts. The chain couples TRBV6-5 to TRBJ1-1; maybe TRBD1 (5 bases). The CDR3 is 13 residues long. Germline-derived CDR1 and CDR2 are MNHEY and SVGAGI. Between the trimmed V and J ends, which lost 6 bases and 5 bases, there was a span of 13 bases. The chain's CDR3 is CASRDNWGTEAFF. CDR3 in DNA: TGTGCCAGCAGAGACAATTGGGGGACTGAAGCTTTCTTT.